This TCR beta chain derives from a study of PD-1 blockade in classical Hodgkin lymphoma. The junction had 10 bases not matched to a gene; V was cut back by 5 bases and J by 4 bases. Germline assignment: CDR1 SGHRS and CDR2 YFSETQ. The CDR3 is 15 amino acids. Study results and limitations: By C4D1 there was a significant rise in CD4+ TCR diversity but not in CD8+ TCR diversity. Partial responders and progressors had significantly lower baseline TCR diversity. Newly diagnosed patients had baseline TCR diversity that was reportedly lower than that of healthy donors. Reasons behind the repertoire differences stay unclear, perhaps disease activity or earlier therapy.

Following autologous stem cell transplantation, relapse occurred in every patient, and exposure to brentuximab vedotin varied. About this clone: Its antigen is unidentified.

Clones were sequenced by immunoSEQ multiplex PCR, and TCRdb holds only the in-frame ones, with some missing. This sample carries tens of thousands of clones, 88% of them seen once, and the ten largest clones take under 6%. The receptor comes from a human donor with classical Hodgkin lymphoma. This specimen was peripheral blood mononuclear cells (PBMCs), taken before the second cycle of nivolumab. The chain carries TRBV5-1 and TRBJ2-3; TRBD1 aligns across 7 bases. The CDR3 region is CASSLTGTGADTQYF. CDR3 in DNA: TGCGCCAGCAGTTTGACAGGGACCGGCGCAGATACGCAGTATTTT. Based on the CDR3 plus reference TRBV5-1 and TRBJ2-3, the full variable domain is KAGVTQTPRYLIKTRGQQVTLSCSPISGHRSVSWYQQTPGQGLQFLFEYFSETQRNKGNFPGRFSGRQFSNSRSEMNVSTLELGDSALYLCASSLTGTGADTQYFGPGTRLTVL.